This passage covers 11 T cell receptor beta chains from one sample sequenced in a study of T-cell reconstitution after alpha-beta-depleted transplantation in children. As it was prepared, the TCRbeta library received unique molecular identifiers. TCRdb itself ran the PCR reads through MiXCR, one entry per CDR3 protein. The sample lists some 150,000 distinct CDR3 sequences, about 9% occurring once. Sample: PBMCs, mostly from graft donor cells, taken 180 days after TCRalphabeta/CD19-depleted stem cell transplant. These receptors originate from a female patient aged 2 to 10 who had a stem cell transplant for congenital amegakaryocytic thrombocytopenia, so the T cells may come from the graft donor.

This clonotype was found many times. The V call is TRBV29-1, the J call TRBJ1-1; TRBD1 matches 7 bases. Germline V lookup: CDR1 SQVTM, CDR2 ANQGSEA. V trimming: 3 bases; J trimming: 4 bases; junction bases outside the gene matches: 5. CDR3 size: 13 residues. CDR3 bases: TGCAGCGTTGATACAGGGGCCGGCACTGAAGCTTTCTTT. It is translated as CSVDTGAGTEAFF. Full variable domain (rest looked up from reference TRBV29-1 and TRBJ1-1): SAVISQKPSRDICQRGTSLTIQCQVDSQVTMMFWYRQQPGQSLTLIATANQGSEATYESGFVIDKFPISRPNLTFSTLTVSNMSPEDSSIYLCSVDTGAGTEAFFGQGTRLTVV.

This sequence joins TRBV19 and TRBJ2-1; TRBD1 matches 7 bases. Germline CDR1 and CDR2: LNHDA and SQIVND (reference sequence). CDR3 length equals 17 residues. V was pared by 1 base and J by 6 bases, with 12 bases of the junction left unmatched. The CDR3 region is CASSIVGKSTGSNEQFF. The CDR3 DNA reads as TGTGCCAGTAGTATAGTAGGGAAATCGACAGGGAGCAATGAGCAGTTCTTC.

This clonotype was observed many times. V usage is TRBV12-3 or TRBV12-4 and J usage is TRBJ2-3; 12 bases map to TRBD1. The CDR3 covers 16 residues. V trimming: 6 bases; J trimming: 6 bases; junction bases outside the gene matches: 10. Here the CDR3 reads CASSSILGQGADTQYF. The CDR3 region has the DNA TGTGCCAGCAGCTCCATTTTGGGACAGGGGGCTGATACGCAGTATTTT.

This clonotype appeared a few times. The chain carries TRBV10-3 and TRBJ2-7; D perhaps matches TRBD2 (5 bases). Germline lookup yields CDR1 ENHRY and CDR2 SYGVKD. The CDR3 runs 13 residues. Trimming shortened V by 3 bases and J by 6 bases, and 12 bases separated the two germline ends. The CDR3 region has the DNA TGTGCCATCAGTGACCGTAGCGAAGGCGAGCAGTACTTC. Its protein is CAISDRSEGEQYF.

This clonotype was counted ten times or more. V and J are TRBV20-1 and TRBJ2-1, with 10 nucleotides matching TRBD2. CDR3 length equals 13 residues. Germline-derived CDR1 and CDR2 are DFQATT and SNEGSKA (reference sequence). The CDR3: CRVPSGRADEQFF. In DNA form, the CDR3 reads TGCAGGGTACCCAGCGGGAGGGCCGATGAGCAGTTCTTC.

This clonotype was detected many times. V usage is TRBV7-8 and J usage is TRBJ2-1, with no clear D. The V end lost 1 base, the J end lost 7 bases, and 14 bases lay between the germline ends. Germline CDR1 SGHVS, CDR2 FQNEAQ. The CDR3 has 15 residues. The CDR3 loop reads CASSLGMELWNEQFF. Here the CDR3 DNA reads TGTGCCAGCAGCTTAGGAATGGAACTTTGGAATGAGCAGTTCTTC.

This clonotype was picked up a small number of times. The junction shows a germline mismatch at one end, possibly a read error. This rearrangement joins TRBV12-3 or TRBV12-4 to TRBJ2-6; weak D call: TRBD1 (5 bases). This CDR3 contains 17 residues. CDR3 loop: CASSPLPAVSGANGLTF. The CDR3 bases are TGTGCCAGCAGTCCCTTGCCAGCCGTCTCTGGGGCCAACGGCCTGACTTTC.

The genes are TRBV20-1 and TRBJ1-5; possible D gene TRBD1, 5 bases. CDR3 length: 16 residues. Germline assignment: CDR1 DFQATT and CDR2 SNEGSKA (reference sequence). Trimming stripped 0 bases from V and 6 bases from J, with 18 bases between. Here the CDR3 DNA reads TGCAGTGCTAGAGATTATGGTCGGGGGGTAGCTCAGCCCCAGCATTTT. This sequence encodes CSARDYGRGVAQPQHF.

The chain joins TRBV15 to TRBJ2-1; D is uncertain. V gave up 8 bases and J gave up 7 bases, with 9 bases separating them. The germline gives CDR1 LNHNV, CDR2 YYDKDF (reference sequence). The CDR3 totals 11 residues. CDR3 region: CATDSGNEQFF. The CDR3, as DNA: TGTGCCACCGATTCCGGAAATGAGCAGTTCTTC.

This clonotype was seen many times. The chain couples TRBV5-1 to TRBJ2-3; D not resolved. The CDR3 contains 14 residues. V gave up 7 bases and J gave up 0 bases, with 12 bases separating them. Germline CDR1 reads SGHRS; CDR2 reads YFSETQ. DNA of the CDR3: TGCGCCAGCCGCTCCGCAGCTAGCACAGATACGCAGTATTTT. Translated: CASRSAASTDTQYF.

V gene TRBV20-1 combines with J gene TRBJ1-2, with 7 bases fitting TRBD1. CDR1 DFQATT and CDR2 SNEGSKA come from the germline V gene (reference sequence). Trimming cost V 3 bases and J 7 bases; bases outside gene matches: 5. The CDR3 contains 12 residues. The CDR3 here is CSARGGTVGYTF. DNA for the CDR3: TGCAGTGCTAGGGGGGGGACAGTTGGCTACACCTTC.